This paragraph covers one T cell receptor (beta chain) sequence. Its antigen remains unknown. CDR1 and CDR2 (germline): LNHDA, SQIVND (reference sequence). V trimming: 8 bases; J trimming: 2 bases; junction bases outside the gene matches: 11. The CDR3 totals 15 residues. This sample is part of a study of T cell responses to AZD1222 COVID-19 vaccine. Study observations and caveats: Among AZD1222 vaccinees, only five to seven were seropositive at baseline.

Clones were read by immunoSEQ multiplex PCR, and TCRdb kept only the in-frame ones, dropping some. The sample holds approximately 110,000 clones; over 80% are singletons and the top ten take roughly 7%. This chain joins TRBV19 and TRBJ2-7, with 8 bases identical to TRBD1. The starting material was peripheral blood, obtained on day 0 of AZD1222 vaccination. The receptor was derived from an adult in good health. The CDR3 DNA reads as TGTGCCAGTTCCACTTACGGGACAGGCACCTACGAGCAGTACTTC. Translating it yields CASSTYGTGTYEQYF.